The rows below give T cell receptor beta chains drawn from one sample of a study of technical replicates of blood from several donors. The data were produced by immunoSEQ multiplex PCR, yet TCRdb's version contains in-frame clones alone and is incomplete. Seen here are 60,000 to 80,000 clones, 90% to 95% observed once, and the top ten hold approximately 4.8%. Material: PBMCs. Source of these receptors: a human donor in good health. Some clones in this sample may be carry-over from other donors' samples. Each CDR3 is given with its conserved first and last residue. A D gene is named only where the DNA matches it firmly. Only some rows state a clone size, as once, few, many or a class for expanded clones.

cdr3_aa	cdr3_nt	v_call	j_call	d_call	clone_size
CASSLSFLAGAQQYF	TGTGCCAGCAGTTTATCGTTCCTAGCGGGAGCTCAGCAGTACTTC	TRBV27	TRBJ2-7	TRBD2	.
CASSIDPGQGAINQPQHF	TGTGCCAGCAGCATCGACCCGGGACAGGGGGCAATTAATCAGCCCCAGCATTTT	TRBV21-1	TRBJ1-5	.	.
CASSLFGLGGGSYEQYF	TGTGCCAGCAGTTTATTCGGGTTGGGCGGAGGCTCCTACGAGCAGTACTTC	TRBV27	TRBJ2-7	.	.
CASGFVDGYTF	TGTGCTAGTGGTTTTGTCGATGGCTACACCTTC	TRBV12-5	TRBJ1-2	.	.
CASSLFGRDTYEQYF	TGTGCCAGCAGTTTATTCGGCAGGGACACCTACGAGCAGTACTTC	TRBV27	TRBJ2-7	.	.
CASSYSGTLGGEQYF	TGTGCCAGCAGTTACTCCGGGACCCTGGGGGGGGAGCAGTACTTC	TRBV6-5	TRBJ2-7	TRBD2	.
CAISDGSRYNEQFF	TGTGCCATCAGTGACGGGAGTAGGTACAATGAGCAGTTCTTC	TRBV10-3	TRBJ2-1	.	.
CASSPAQEGYGYTF	TGTGCCAGCTCACCAGCCCAGGAGGGCTATGGCTACACCTTC	TRBV18	TRBJ1-2	.	.
CASSPELGYGEQFF	TGCGCCAGCAGCCCGGAACTAGGCTATGGTGAGCAGTTCTTC	TRBV5-1	TRBJ2-1	.	.
CASRTSGSNTGELFF	TGTGCCAGCAGGACTAGCGGGTCGAACACCGGGGAGCTGTTTTTT	TRBV2	TRBJ2-2	TRBD2	.
CASGLTGGGRTDTQYF	TGTGCTAGTGGTTTGACGGGCGGGGGTCGCACAGATACGCAGTATTTT	TRBV12-5	TRBJ2-3	TRBD2	.
CASSFGRGEQFF	TGTGCCAGCAGCTTTGGCAGGGGTGAGCAGTTCTTC	TRBV7-2	TRBJ2-1	.	.
CASHEPGGPSYEQYF	TGTGCCAGCCATGAGCCTGGGGGCCCCTCCTACGAGCAGTACTTC	TRBV5-4	TRBJ2-7	.	.
CASSPRWGDNYGYTF	TGTGCCAGCTCACCACGGTGGGGGGATAACTATGGCTACACCTTC	TRBV18	TRBJ1-2	.	.
CASASTSLGGSPLHF	TGTGCCAGTGCCTCCACCAGCCTTGGAGGGTCACCCCTCCACTTT	TRBV19	TRBJ1-6	.	.
CASSGDTFIDNEQFF	TGCGCCAGCAGCGGGGACACTTTTATTGACAATGAGCAGTTCTTC	TRBV5-1	TRBJ2-1	.	.
CASSIGFSGNQPQHF	TGTGCCAGCAGCATAGGATTTTCGGGCAATCAGCCCCAGCATTTT	TRBV7-2	TRBJ1-5	.	.
CASRGRTGVDEAFF	TGTGCCAGCAGGGGCCGGACAGGGGTTGATGAAGCTTTCTTT	TRBV2	TRBJ1-1	TRBD1	.
CASSQLTNRGGSPLHF	TGTGCCAGCAGCCAATTGACAAATAGAGGGGGTTCACCCCTCCACTTT	TRBV7-6	TRBJ1-6	.	.
CASSDRDRDYYGYTF	TGTGCCAGCAGCGACCGGGACAGGGATTACTATGGCTACACCTTC	TRBV7-9	TRBJ1-2	TRBD1	.
CASSRTSGSTDTQYF	TGTGCCAGCAGCCGGACTAGCGGAAGCACAGATACGCAGTATTTT	TRBV6-5	TRBJ2-3	TRBD2	few
CASSSTTWASGSYEQYF	TGTGCCAGCAGCTCCACAACTTGGGCTAGCGGGAGTTACGAGCAGTACTTC	TRBV7-9	TRBJ2-7	TRBD2	.
CASSEYGTGFTEAFF	TGTGCCAGCAGTGAATATGGGACAGGGTTCACTGAAGCTTTCTTT	TRBV6-1	TRBJ1-1	TRBD1	.
CASSPGMVKQETQYF	TGCGCCAGCAGCCCCGGGATGGTGAAACAAGAGACCCAGTACTTC	TRBV5-1	TRBJ2-5	.	.
CASSDWTGPYEQYF	TGTGCCAGCAGCGATTGGACAGGGCCCTACGAGCAGTACTTC	TRBV5-5	TRBJ2-7	TRBD1	.
CAIRAGDINEQFF	TGTGCCATCCGAGCGGGAGATATCAATGAGCAGTTCTTC	TRBV15	TRBJ2-1	TRBD2	.
CTSSPRLSLYNEQFF	TGCACCAGCAGCCCTCGACTCTCCCTCTACAATGAGCAGTTCTTC	TRBV1	TRBJ2-1	.	.
CASSRETGDTDTQYF	TGTGCCAGCTCGCGAGAGACAGGGGACACAGATACGCAGTATTTT	TRBV6-4	TRBJ2-3	TRBD1	once
CSVRLAGGPYEQYF	TGCAGCGTAAGACTAGCGGGGGGGCCCTACGAGCAGTACTTC	TRBV29-1	TRBJ2-7	TRBD2	.
CAWSDSSAAFYGYTF	TGTGCCTGGAGTGACTCTTCGGCGGCCTTCTATGGCTACACCTTC	TRBV30	TRBJ1-2	.	.
CASTEGQGSSYEQYF	TGTGCCAGCACCGAGGGACAGGGGAGTTCCTACGAGCAGTACTTC	TRBV6-1	TRBJ2-7	TRBD1	.
CSVDRINYGYTF	TGCAGCGTTGACAGGATAAACTATGGCTACACCTTC	TRBV29-1	TRBJ1-2	.	.
CASSENLALETQYF	TGTGCCAGCAGTGAAAACCTAGCCCTAGAGACCCAGTACTTC	TRBV2	TRBJ2-5	.	once
CASSSLGGLAGVNNEQFF	TGTGCCAGCAGCTCTCTCGGAGGACTAGCGGGAGTCAACAATGAGCAGTTCTTC	TRBV7-3	TRBJ2-1	TRBD2	.
CASSDPTGTPTDTQYF	TGTGCCAGCAGCGACCCGACAGGGACGCCCACAGATACGCAGTATTTT	TRBV9	TRBJ2-3	TRBD1	.
CASSTPDRNSPLHF	TGTGCCAGCAGTACCCCCGACAGAAATTCACCCCTCCACTTT	TRBV6-5	TRBJ1-6	.	.
CASSFSGGGGEQFF	TGTGCCAGCAGTTTTAGCGGGGGTGGCGGTGAGCAGTTCTTC	TRBV7-3	TRBJ2-1	TRBD2	.
CAWSVPGAGANVLTF	TGTGCCTGGAGTGTACCAGGGGCTGGGGCCAACGTCCTGACTTTC	TRBV30	TRBJ2-6	.	once